The next 20 T cell receptor beta chains were all read from a single sample in a study of neurological immune-mediated disorders (dated by TCRdb to the late 2010s). The method behind the library was 5' RACE. The instrument was an Illumina HiSeq 2500. TCRdb applied fastp at Q25 and MiXCR to the public reads, then kept only in-frame beta chains. Rows are unified per CDR3 protein, each entry keeping the most common DNA and genes. For this sample the table gives about 74,000 distinct CDR3 sequences, of which 4% to 6% were detected only once. The ten top clones hold around 6.8% of the sample. Sequenced sample: PBMCs. These receptors were collected from a man younger than 35 with multiple sclerosis.

The CDR3 sequence is CASSTPRGGWSYNEQFF. As DNA, the CDR3 is TGTGCCAGCAGCACCCCTCGGGGAGGGTGGTCCTACAATGAGCAGTTCTTC. This chain connects TRBV7-8 to TRBJ2-1; 7 bases align to TRBD2. V trimming: 5 bases; J trimming: 1 base; junction bases outside the gene matches: 11. This CDR3 has 17 amino acids. Germline V gene lookup returns CDR1 SGHVS and CDR2 FQNEAQ.

This clonotype was detected many times. This rearrangement joins TRBV6-4 to TRBJ1-1; D may be TRBD1 (6 bases). The CDR3 is made up of 15 amino acids. Deletions cut 6 bases from V and 1 base from J, with 15 bases between. The germline V gene encodes CDR1 MRHNA and CDR2 SNTAGT. CDR3 nucleotide sequence: TGTGCCAGCAGAGATCAGGGCAGGGGGAACACTGAAGCTTTCTTT. This sequence encodes CASRDQGRGNTEAFF.

This clonotype was seen only a few times. A read error may account for a junction end that differs from germline. The CDR3 region has the DNA TGTGCCAGCAGCCGGGGCCTTTATAATTCACCCCTCAACTTT. Translated, it gives CASSRGLYNSPLNF. The V gene is TRBV14, the J gene TRBJ1-6, with a weak D call TRBD1 (5 bases). This CDR3 is built from 14 residues. Germline loops: CDR1 SGHDN, CDR2 FVKESK.

This clonotype occurred once. The chain uses TRBV30 and TRBJ1-5; D is uncertain. There are 13 residues in the CDR3. Germline lookup yields CDR1 GTSNPN and CDR2 SVGIG (reference sequence). V lost 2 bases and J lost 4, with 9 bases in between. Written as DNA, the CDR3 is TGTGCCTGGAGTTTCGGGGAGAATCAGCCCCAGCATTTT. As protein: CAWSFGENQPQHF.

This clonotype was recorded at least ten times. This chain joins TRBV20-1 and TRBJ2-7; D gene uncertain. The germline gives CDR1 DFQATT, CDR2 SNEGSKA (reference sequence). V was shortened by 0 bases and J by 3 bases, with 9 bases between the two germline ends. The CDR3 runs to 13 residues. The CDR3 region has the DNA TGCAGTGCTAGAGATTACAGCTACTACGAGCAGTACTTC. As protein: CSARDYSYYEQYF.

There are many counts of this clonotype. The chain employs TRBV20-1 and TRBJ1-1; no clear D. The germline V gene has CDR1 DFQATT and CDR2 SNEGSKA (reference sequence). Trimming took off 3 bases at V and 1 base at J, with 18 bases between the two ends. CDR3 length equals 16 residues. For the CDR3, the DNA is TGCAGTGCTAGCTTCTTTGAGTTTTCCGCGAACACTGAAGCTTTCTTT. It encodes CSASFFEFSANTEAFF.

This clonotype was observed many times. This rearrangement joins TRBV5-1 to TRBJ2-5; D is possibly TRBD1 (5 bases). The CDR3 has 14 residues. The V end lost 1 base, the J end lost 3 bases, and 10 bases lay between the germline ends. Germline V gene data show CDR1 as SGHRS and CDR2 as YFSETQ. The CDR3 sequence is CASSLWSQEETQYF. In DNA, the CDR3 is TGCGCCAGCAGCTTGTGGTCACAGGAAGAGACCCAGTACTTC.

This clonotype was observed at least ten times. CDR3 sequence: CASSLARPRESEAFF. In nucleotides, the CDR3 is TGTGCCAGCAGCTTAGCCCGCCCCCGGGAGTCTGAAGCTTTCTTT. The rearrangement joins TRBV7-6 to TRBJ1-1; D gene ambiguous. Germline V gene sequence: CDR1 SGHVS, CDR2 FNYEAQ. The CDR3 is 15 residues long. The V and J ends lost 0 bases and 6 bases respectively, with 14 bases between them.

This clonotype has a single count. The CDR3 protein is CASSGRTGSDYGYTF. CDR3 in DNA: TGTGCCAGCAGCGGCCGGACAGGGTCGGACTATGGCTACACCTTC. The J gene is TRBJ1-2, the V gene TRBV4-2, with TRBD1 matching 8 bases. Germline-derived CDR1 and CDR2 are LGHNA and YNFKEQ. The CDR3 is made up of 15 amino acids. V lost 5 bases, J lost 3 bases, and 8 bases stayed unmatched.

The table lists this clonotype with many counts. J is TRBJ2-7 and V is TRBV12-3 or TRBV12-4, with D perhaps assigned TRBD1 or TRBD2 (5 bases each). The CDR3 runs 13 residues. The V end was cut by 8 bases, the J end by 6 bases, with 17 bases between. The CDR3 sequence is CASGGLWGGEQYF. The CDR3 DNA reads as TGTGCCAGCGGGGGTTTATGGGGCGGCGAGCAGTACTTC.

This clonotype appeared many times. The chain has TRBV30 and TRBJ2-5; no reliable D call. Germline CDR1 is GTSNPN and CDR2 is SVGIG (reference sequence). The CDR3 contains 12 residues. Trimming removed 0 bases at V and 5 bases at J, with 7 bases between. In DNA form, the CDR3 reads TGTGCCTGGAGTGTACTTAAGGAGACCCAGTACTTC. Translated: CAWSVLKETQYF.

This clonotype was counted at least ten times. J is TRBJ2-1 and V is TRBV7-8; D is uncertain. Trimming took off 5 bases at V and 10 bases at J, with 9 bases between the two ends. Germline CDR1 and CDR2: SGHVS and FQNEAQ. The CDR3 loop spans 11 amino acids. CDR3 coding DNA: TGTGCCAGCAGCCCACACTCAGAGCAGTTCTTC. Translating it yields CASSPHSEQFF.

Ten or more counts support this clonotype. The rearrangement uses TRBV20-1 and TRBJ1-4; 7 nucleotides match TRBD1. Trimming at V came to 6 bases and at J to 8 bases, leaving 15 bases not matched to a gene. The CDR3 spans 15 residues. Germline loops: CDR1 DFQATT, CDR2 SNEGSKA (reference sequence). This CDR3 is CSAIRPGTDGEKLFF. In DNA form, the CDR3 reads TGCAGTGCGATAAGGCCGGGGACAGACGGCGAAAAACTGTTTTTT.

This clonotype showed up many times. The chain carries TRBV12-3 or TRBV12-4 and TRBJ1-2; 11 bases align to TRBD1. The V gene end was trimmed by 6 bases and the J gene end by 8 bases; junction bases not matched to a gene: 8. This CDR3 region has 14 residues. CDR3 sequence reads: CASSDLDRGQGYTF. The CDR3 region has the DNA TGTGCCAGCAGCGACCTGGACAGGGGGCAAGGCTACACCTTC.

This clonotype was seen ten or more times. V gene TRBV25-1 combines with J gene TRBJ2-7; 12 nucleotides agree with TRBD2. J gave up 0 bases and V 6 bases, and 9 bases lay outside the gene matches. This CDR3 spans 17 amino acids. Per the germline V gene, CDR1 is MGHDK and CDR2 is SYGVNS. The CDR3 sequence: CASSGTSGFFSSYEQYF. The CDR3 DNA reads TGTGCCAGCAGCGGGACTAGCGGGTTTTTTAGCTCCTACGAGCAGTACTTC.

Worth noting for this clonotype: Just one base apart from a much larger clone, this may be a read error. V gene TRBV7-3 combines with J gene TRBJ2-1, with D unresolved. The CDR3 is 15 amino acids. V dropped 2 bases and J dropped 5 bases, with 13 bases sitting between them. From germline, CDR1 is SGHTA and CDR2 FQGTGA. The CDR3 protein is CASSLFGAKNNEQFF. The CDR3 bases are TGTGCCAGCAGCTTATTTGGCGCGAAAAACAATGAGCAGTTCTTC.

This clonotype was detected many times. CDR3 nucleotide sequence: TGTGCCATCAGTGAGTCGATTTTACGCAGGAGAGATCCTGAAGCTTTCTTT. It yields the protein CAISESILRRRDPEAFF. J is TRBJ1-1 and V is TRBV10-3; D gene ambiguous. V lost 0 bases, J lost 6 bases, and 20 bases lay in between. The length of the CDR3 is 17 residues. Germline V lookup: CDR1 ENHRY, CDR2 SYGVKD.

The sample holds many counts of this clonotype. The chain uses TRBV10-3 and TRBJ1-5; 7 nucleotides align to TRBD1. Germline lookup yields CDR1 ENHRY and CDR2 SYGVKD. CDR3 length: 14 residues. V gave up 2 bases and J gave up 6 bases; unmatched junction bases: 4. The CDR3 nucleotides are TGTGCCATCAGTGAGGAAGGGGGCGGTCAGCCCCAGCATTTT. The encoded protein is CAISEEGGGQPQHF.

The sample holds a few counts of this clonotype. The V call is TRBV5-1, the J call TRBJ1-5; D ambiguous. This CDR3 is 14 amino acids long. Germline-derived CDR1 and CDR2 are SGHRS and YFSETQ. V gave up 0 bases and J gave up 7 bases, with 11 bases separating them. DNA of the CDR3: TGCGCCAGCAGCTTGGCCATAGGCGGGCAGCCCCAGCATTTT. It encodes CASSLAIGGQPQHF.

This clonotype was picked up many times. A much larger clone lies one base from this, so it may be a read error. V usage is TRBV7-2 and J usage is TRBJ1-2, with a weak D call TRBD1 (6 bases). This CDR3 is 14 amino acids long. Germline V lookup: CDR1 SGHTA, CDR2 FQGNSA. V was shortened by 1 base and J by 7 bases, with 13 bases between the two germline ends. The DNA for the CDR3 is TGTGCCAGCAGCTTAGGCAAGGGGGAAGGTGGCTACACCTTC. This codes for CASSLGKGEGGYTF.